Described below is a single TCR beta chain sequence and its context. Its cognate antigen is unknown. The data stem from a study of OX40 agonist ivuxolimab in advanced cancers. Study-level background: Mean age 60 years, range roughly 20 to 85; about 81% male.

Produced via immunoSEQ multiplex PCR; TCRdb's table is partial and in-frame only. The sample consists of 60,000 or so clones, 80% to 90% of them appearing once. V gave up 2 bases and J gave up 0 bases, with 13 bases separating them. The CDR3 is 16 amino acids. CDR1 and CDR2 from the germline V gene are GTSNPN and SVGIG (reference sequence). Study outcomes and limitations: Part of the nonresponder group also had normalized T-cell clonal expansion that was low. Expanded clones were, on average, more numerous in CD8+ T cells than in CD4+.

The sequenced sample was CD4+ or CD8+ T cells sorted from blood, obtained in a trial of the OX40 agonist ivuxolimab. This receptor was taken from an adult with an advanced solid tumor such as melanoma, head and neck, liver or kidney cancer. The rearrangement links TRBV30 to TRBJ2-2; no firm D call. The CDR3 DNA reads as TGTGCCTGGAGTTTGGGGTATAATGCGAACACCGGGGAGCTGTTTTTT. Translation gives CAWSLGYNANTGELFF.